This entry features one TCR beta chain sequence. The antigen remains unidentified. The CDR3 runs 15 residues. In germline, CDR1 is ENHRY, CDR2 SYGVKD. V lost 0 bases to trimming and J lost 5 bases; unmatched junction nucleotides: 7. The data were obtained in a study of identical twins. Overall study findings and caveats: Analyses based on zero insertions could be partly confounded by invariant MAIT and iNKT cells. Cord blood's abundant beta clonotypes had fewer insertions, unlike memory repertoires.

TCRdb used MiXCR to reprocess the 5' RACE reads, holding one entry per CDR3 protein. The sample lists around 480,000 distinct CDR3 sequences; 13% to 15% were seen once. These records were also assigned to another study, of yellow fever vaccine responses in identical twins.

Sequenced: CD4+ T cells sorted from blood. The sequence came from a woman aged 18 to 35 in good health. The V and J genes are TRBV10-3 and TRBJ2-7, with 7 bases lining up with TRBD1. DNA for the CDR3: TGTGCCATCAGTGAGTCGACAGGGAATCCCCACGAGCAGTACTTC. This translates into CAISESTGNPHEQYF.